Sequencing of this T cell receptor (beta chain) was carried out in a study of blood T cell repertoires in COVID-19. On the study more broadly: Sites across the United States, Italy and Spain contributed samples from acute and convalescent COVID-19. The analysed material was cDNA or gDNA that came from T cells, B-cell-depleted T cells, or PBMCs.

Original data processing: Reference gene primer amplification gave nucleated cell count estimates. The protocol was immunoSEQ multiplex PCR, while the TCRdb copy is restricted to in-frame clones and leaves out a portion. V, J and clone size were drawn from that table, and D and trimming were deduced from the DNA. The data hold roughly 70,000 clones, with roughly 84% observed a single time. The germline CDR1 and CDR2 sequences are SGHKS and YYEKEE (reference sequence). The CDR3 extends over 15 amino acids. V lost 2 bases, J lost 3 bases, and 14 bases lay in between. This clone has a single count. This TCR came from a woman of 80 years or more with active or convalescent COVID-19. The V gene is TRBV5-5, the J gene TRBJ2-5; tentatively, D is TRBD1 (5 bases). The specimen was peripheral blood. CDR3 in DNA: TGTGCCAGCAGCTTTGGTAGGGGTGGGGAAGAGACCCAGTACTTC. It encodes CASSFGRGGEETQYF.